This TCR beta chain is from a study of shared clonotypes between healthy human individuals. The wider study: Per donor, CD8 memory used one plate, CD8 naive used two, CD4 memory used three and CD4 naive used three.

The CDR3 runs to 17 residues. V was clipped by 0 bases and J by 2 bases, with 16 bases between them. Per the germline V gene, CDR1 is SGHNT and CDR2 is YYREEE (reference sequence). Repertoires were generated with immunoSEQ multiplex PCR, while TCRdb's copy carries only in-frame clones and drops some. Found here are millions of clones, roughly 96% of them singletons; the top ten hold roughly 0.13%. Adult Caucasians living in Nashville, Tennessee made up all of the donors. The study separated CD4+ cells into CD45RA+ naive and CD45RA-negative memory subsets. This rearrangement joins TRBV5-4 to TRBJ2-3; TRBD2 might be the D (6 bases). Sequencing was done on a sample of naive CD4+ T cells sorted from blood. Subset meaning: CD45RA+ positively selected. This clonotype was sampled from a young man in good health. The DNA of the CDR3 is TGTGCCAGCAGCTTGGGGGTGGGCAGGGAGGTCACAGATACGCAGTATTTT. It specifies CASSLGVGREVTDTQYF.